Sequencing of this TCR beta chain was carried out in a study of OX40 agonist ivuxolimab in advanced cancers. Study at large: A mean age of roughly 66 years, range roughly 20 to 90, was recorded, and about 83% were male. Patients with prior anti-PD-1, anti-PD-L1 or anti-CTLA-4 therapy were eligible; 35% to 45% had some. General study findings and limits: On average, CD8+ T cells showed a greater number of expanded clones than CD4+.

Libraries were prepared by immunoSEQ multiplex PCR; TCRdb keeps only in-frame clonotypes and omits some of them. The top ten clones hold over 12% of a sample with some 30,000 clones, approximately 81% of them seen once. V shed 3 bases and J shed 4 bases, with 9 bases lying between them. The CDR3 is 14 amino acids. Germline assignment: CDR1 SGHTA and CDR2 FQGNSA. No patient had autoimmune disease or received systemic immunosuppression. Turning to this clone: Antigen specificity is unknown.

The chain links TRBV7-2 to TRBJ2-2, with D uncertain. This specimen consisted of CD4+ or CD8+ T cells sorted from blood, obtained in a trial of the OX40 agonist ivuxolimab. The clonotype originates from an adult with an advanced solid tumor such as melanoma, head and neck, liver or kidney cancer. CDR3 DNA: TGTGCCAGCAGCTTCCGATCGGGCACCGGGGAGCTGTTTTTT. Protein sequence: CASSFRSGTGELFF.